This T cell receptor (beta chain) was sequenced in a study of OX40 agonist ivuxolimab in advanced cancers. As for the study in general: Three patients responded partially, comprising one with hepatocellular carcinoma and two with cutaneous melanoma. Study-level findings and limits: Partial responders receiving 0.1-3.0 mg/kg showed among the lowest clonal expansion.

Sampled blood was obtained at baseline, cycle 4 day 1, and cycle 7 day 1. TCRdb's table, derived via immunoSEQ multiplex PCR, lists solely in-frame clones and lacks some. Of more than 95,000 clones listed, around 90% are singletons. Germline V lookup: CDR1 SGHRS, CDR2 YFSETQ. V dropped 2 bases and J dropped 4; count of bases not matched to a gene: 8. The CDR3 consists of 16 residues. Comment on this clone: Its antigen is unknown.

This chain links TRBV5-1 with TRBJ1-1, with 10 bases aligning to TRBD1. The sample in question was CD4+ or CD8+ T cells sorted from blood, obtained in a trial of the OX40 agonist ivuxolimab. The origin of this receptor is an adult with an advanced solid tumor such as melanoma, head and neck, liver or kidney cancer. CDR3 amino acids: CASSFTGTGVTTEAFF. DNA for the CDR3: TGCGCCAGCAGCTTTACCGGGACAGGGGTAACCACTGAAGCTTTCTTT.